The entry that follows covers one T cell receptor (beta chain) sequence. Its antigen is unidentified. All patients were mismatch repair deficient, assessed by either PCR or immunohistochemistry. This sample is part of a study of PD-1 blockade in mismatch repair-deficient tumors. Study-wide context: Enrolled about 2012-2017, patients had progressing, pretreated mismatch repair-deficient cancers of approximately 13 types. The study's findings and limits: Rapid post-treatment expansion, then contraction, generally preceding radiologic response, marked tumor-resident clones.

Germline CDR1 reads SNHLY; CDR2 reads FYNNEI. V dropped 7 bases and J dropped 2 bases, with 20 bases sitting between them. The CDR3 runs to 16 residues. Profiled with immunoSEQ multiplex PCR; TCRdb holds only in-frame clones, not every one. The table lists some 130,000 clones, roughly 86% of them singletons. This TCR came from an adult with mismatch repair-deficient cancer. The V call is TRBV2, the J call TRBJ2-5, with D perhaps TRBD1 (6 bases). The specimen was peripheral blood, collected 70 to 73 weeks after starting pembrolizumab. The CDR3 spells CASKRDRPGLQETQYF. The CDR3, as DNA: TGTGCCAGCAAAAGAGACAGGCCTGGCCTACAAGAGACCCAGTACTTC.